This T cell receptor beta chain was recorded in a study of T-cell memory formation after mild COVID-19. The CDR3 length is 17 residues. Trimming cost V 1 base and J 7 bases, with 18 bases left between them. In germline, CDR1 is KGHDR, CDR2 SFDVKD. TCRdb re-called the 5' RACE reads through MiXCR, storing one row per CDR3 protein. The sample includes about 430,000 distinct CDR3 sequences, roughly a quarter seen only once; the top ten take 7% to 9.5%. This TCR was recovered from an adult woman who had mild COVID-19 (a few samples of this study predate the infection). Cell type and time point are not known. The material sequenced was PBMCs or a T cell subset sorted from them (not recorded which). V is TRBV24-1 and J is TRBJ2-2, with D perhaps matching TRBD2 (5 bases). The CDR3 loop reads CATSDFAPGGLGGELFF. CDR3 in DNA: TGTGCCACCAGTGATTTCGCCCCCGGCGGGTTGGGCGGGGAGCTGTTTTTT.